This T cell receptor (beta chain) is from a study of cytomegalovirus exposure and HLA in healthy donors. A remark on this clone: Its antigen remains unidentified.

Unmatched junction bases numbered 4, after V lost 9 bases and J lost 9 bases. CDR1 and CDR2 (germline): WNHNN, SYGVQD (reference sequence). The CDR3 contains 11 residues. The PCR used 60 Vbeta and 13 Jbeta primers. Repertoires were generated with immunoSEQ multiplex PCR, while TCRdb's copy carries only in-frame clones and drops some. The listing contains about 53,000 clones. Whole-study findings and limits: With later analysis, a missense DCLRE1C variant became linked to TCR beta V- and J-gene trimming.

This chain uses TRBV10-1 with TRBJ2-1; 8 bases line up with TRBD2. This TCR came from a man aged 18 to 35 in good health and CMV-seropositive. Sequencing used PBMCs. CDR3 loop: CARRLAPEQFF. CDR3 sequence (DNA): TGCGCCAGACGACTAGCGCCTGAGCAGTTCTTC.